This TCR beta chain was captured in a study of regulatory T cells in long-lasting Graves disease (dated by TCRdb to the early 2020s). For the study in its entirety: Patients with newly diagnosed Graves' disease had been on antithyroid drugs for under 3 months. Peripheral blood TCR sequencing and RNA sequencing compared persistent Graves' disease patients with newly diagnosed Graves' disease patients. A total of 33 samples underwent TCR sequencing: roughly 13 from persistent and some 20 from newly diagnosed Graves' disease patients. The study was conducted in China and was registered as a clinical trial. The paper as a whole reports these results and caveats: Persistent disease showed preferential use of TRBV28, TRBJ1-2 and TRBJ2-5, whereas newly diagnosed disease favored TRBV20-1 and TRBJ2-1. The small sample size was acknowledged by the authors as a limitation that may reduce accuracy. Only peripheral blood was studied, because thyroid tissue, the primary lesion, was inaccessible. Patients with persistent disease shared more public clonotypes (about 2,900) than newly diagnosed patients did (approximately 990). Only the TCR beta chain was sequenced and analyzed. Compared with newly diagnosed patients, persistent Graves' disease patients had lower TCR Shannon entropy and fewer highly expanded clones, which suggests clonal expansion.

The protocol used for the library was multiplex PCR. Instrument used: Illumina HiSeq 4000. To build TCR beta libraries, CDR3 regions were amplified by Arm-PCR using iRepertoire HTBI primers. Before sequencing, the PCR products underwent gel purification. Per the source publication's procedure: Across samples, 60 to 80 TRBV and 14 TRBJ segments were identified and used for gene usage analysis of CDR3 amino acid clonotypes. COPE and FqMerger were used to merge filtered high-quality paired reads into contigs. Contigs were aligned with BLAST to IMGT TRBV, TRBD and TRBJ reference genes, and CDR3 was defined per IMGT. Any clonotype with a frequency above 0.1% was counted as a highly expanded clone. Shannon entropy was used to measure repertoire diversity, and the Gini coefficient was used to measure V-J evenness. A clonotype found in more than one individual was treated as public. The public reads were quality trimmed at Q25 with fastp and then assembled into clones with MiXCR by TCRdb, keeping productive beta chains. Under each unique CDR3 protein, matching rows form one entry showing the most common genes and DNA. What appears here as the V and J calls and clone size reflects TCRdb's work, not the paper's. The sample data list approximately 300,000 distinct CDR3 sequences, and 15% to 20% of these were observed just once. About two fifths of the sample is in the top ten clones.

To note about this clonotype: The antigen it recognizes is unknown. Qualities for individual bases were not recorded, and no much larger clone is one base off.

Inclusive of the bounding cysteine and phenylalanine, the CDR3 is 21 residues long. Of the read, only the CDR3 DNA is kept; its 63 bases are in frame from base 1. V and J are trimmed by 5 bases and 1 base, and the gene matches miss 20 bases of the junction. In the germline V gene, CDR1 corresponds to MNHNS and CDR2 to SASEGT. Taken with the paper, the label for time point translates to: newly diagnosed GD, antithyroid drugs for less than 3 months. RNA was extracted from PBMCs in TRIzol for both TCR sequencing and RNA sequencing. Graves' disease was diagnosed according to American Thyroid Association guidelines. The patients came from an endocrinology department in Xi'an, China. Each patient gave approximately 9.7 milliliters of peripheral blood, collected in an EDTA anticoagulant tube. Ficoll Paque Plus density gradient separation was used to isolate PBMCs, and no further T cell sorting was performed. RNA quality was checked with an Agilent 2100 Bioanalyzer and agarose gel, and concentration with a NanoDrop 2000.

The source of this sequence is a female donor with Graves disease. This receptor chain uses TRBV6-1 and TRBJ2-7; 13 of the junction bases match TRBD2. This specimen consisted of peripheral blood mononuclear cells (PBMCs), obtained at new diagnosis, from a patient treated with antithyroid drugs. The CDR3: CASSPPGLAGLEGYNSYEQYF. The DNA sequence is given as TGTGCCAGCAGTCCCCCGGGACTAGCGGGATTGGAGGGGTATAATTCCTACGAGCAGTACTTC.